Shown below are 30 T cell receptor beta chains from a single sample sequenced in a study of T-cell reconstitution after alpha-beta-depleted transplantation in children. The library targeted TCRbeta and was prepared with unique molecular identifiers. MiXCR was run by TCRdb on the PCR reads, yielding one entry per CDR3 protein. The data show about 900,000 distinct CDR3 sequences, with about 30% seen just once and 28% held by the top ten. The material sequenced was PBMCs, mostly from graft donor cells, taken 360 days after TCRalphabeta/CD19-depleted stem cell transplant. The receptors were gathered from a boy in the first two years of life who had a stem cell transplant for SCID, so the T cells may come from the graft donor.

The V call is TRBV11-2, the J call TRBJ2-1, with D possibly TRBD1 on 6 matching bases. CDR1 SGHAT and CDR2 FQNNGV come from the germline V gene. The CDR3 extends over 16 amino acids. V lost 0 bases and J 10 bases, leaving 19 bases between the germline ends. The CDR3 DNA reads TGTGCCAGCAGCTTAGATATAGGGCAGGGGCCCAACGAGCAGTTCTTC. Amino acid sequence: CASSLDIGQGPNEQFF.

A few counts support this clonotype. J is TRBJ2-3 and V is TRBV4-2, with D unresolved. V lost 1 base, J lost 5 bases, and 13 bases lay in between. The CDR3 extends over 15 amino acids. Germline loops: CDR1 LGHNA, CDR2 YNFKEQ. CDR3 nucleotide sequence: TGTGCCAGCAGCCAAGGTACGAAGTCAAGAGATACGCAGTATTTT. Its translation is CASSQGTKSRDTQYF.

This clonotype was found a few times. The chain is built from TRBV5-1 and TRBJ2-2; maybe TRBD1 (6 bases). Germline CDR1 and CDR2: SGHRS and YFSETQ. The CDR3 loop spans 14 amino acids. V shed 6 bases and J shed 5 bases, with 14 bases lying between them. The CDR3 is CASNWRQGTGELFF. Here the CDR3 DNA reads TGCGCCAGCAACTGGCGGCAGGGGACCGGGGAGCTGTTTTTT.

This clonotype was found a few times. This chain connects TRBV7-2 to TRBJ2-1, with 8 bases that match TRBD2. With 0 bases clipped from V and 2 bases from J, the junction kept 12 bases outside the gene matches. Germline CDR1 is SGHTA and CDR2 is FQGNSA. This CDR3 has 19 amino acids. CDR3 DNA sequence: TGTGCCAGCAGCTTAGCGTCCTTCAGCGGGGGCCCGCCCTACAATGAGCAGTTCTTC. This gives the protein CASSLASFSGGPPYNEQFF.

There are a few counts of this clonotype. The chain joins TRBV20-1 to TRBJ2-7; D is tentatively TRBD1 or TRBD2 (5 bases each). Germline-derived CDR1 and CDR2 are DFQATT and SNEGSKA (reference sequence). The CDR3 has 16 amino acids. V lost 3 bases, J lost 0 bases, and 18 bases lay in between. In DNA form, the CDR3 reads TGCAGTGCTAGGACAGCCGGGACCTACAGCTCCTACGAGCAGTACTTC. Its protein product is CSARTAGTYSSYEQYF.

J is TRBJ2-3 and V is TRBV20-1; 10 bases align to TRBD2. The ends lost 1 base at V and 6 bases at J; junction bases unmatched: 4. Per germline, CDR1 DFQATT and CDR2 SNEGSKA (reference sequence). This CDR3 spans 14 amino acids. The DNA for the CDR3 is TGCAGTGCTAGAGCCGGGACTAGCGTTGATACGCAGTATTTT. Its protein is CSARAGTSVDTQYF.

The chain has TRBV15 and TRBJ2-7, with D possibly being TRBD1 (7 bases). There are 16 residues in the CDR3. Germline V gene data show CDR1 as LNHNV and CDR2 as YYDKDF (reference sequence). The germline V and J ends were trimmed by 3 bases and 1 base, with 16 bases remaining between them. Here the CDR3 DNA reads TGTGCCACCAGCAGCGAAAAGACAGGGAGGTCCTACGAGCAGTACTTC. Its translation is CATSSEKTGRSYEQYF. The full variable domain, rest sourced from reference TRBV15 and TRBJ2-7, is DAMVIQNPRYQVTQFGKPVTLSCSQTLNHNVMYWYQQKSSQAPKLLFHYYDKDFNNEADTPDNFQSRRPNTSFCFLDIRSPGLGDTAMYLCATSSEKTGRSYEQYFGPGTRLTVT.

This clonotype was seen more than once but under ten times. V gene TRBV7-9 combines with J gene TRBJ2-3; weak D call: TRBD2 (6 bases). Per germline, CDR1 SEHNR and CDR2 FQNEAQ (reference sequence). V lost 5 bases and J 4 bases, leaving 19 bases between the germline ends. This CDR3 is built from 16 residues. The CDR3 loop reads CASSTRGLTGPDTQYF. The CDR3 region has the DNA TGTGCCAGCAGCACCCGGGGACTGACCGGCCCAGATACGCAGTATTTT.

This clonotype has only a few counts. This chain joins TRBV24-1 and TRBJ1-5; no firm D call. Germline CDR1 is KGHDR and CDR2 is SFDVKD. V was clipped by 4 bases and J by 4 bases, with 10 bases between them. The CDR3 contains 14 residues. CDR3: CATSDPDGNQPQHF. For the CDR3, the DNA is TGTGCCACCAGTGACCCGGACGGGAATCAGCCCCAGCATTTT.

This clonotype was found once. CDR3 DNA sequence: TGTGCCAGCAGAACCGGGACCCACACAGATACGCAGTATTTT. Its translation is CASRTGTHTDTQYF. V gene TRBV6-1 combines with J gene TRBJ2-3; D may be TRBD1 or TRBD2 (5 bases each). Per the germline V gene, CDR1 is MNHNS and CDR2 is SASEGT. Trimming removed 6 bases at V and 2 bases at J, with 12 bases between. This CDR3 region has 14 residues.

For the CDR3, the DNA is TGCGCCAGCACAGGGTCTTGGGACACCGGGGAGCTGTTTTTT. Translation: CASTGSWDTGELFF. The chain is built from TRBV5-1 and TRBJ2-2, with a tentative D call TRBD1 (5 bases). Trimming pared 6 bases from V and 3 bases from J, leaving 12 bases between. This CDR3 has 14 amino acids. Germline CDR1 and CDR2: SGHRS and YFSETQ.

The rearrangement uses TRBV24-1 and TRBJ2-3, with 7 bases fitting TRBD1. With 3 bases clipped from V and 0 bases from J, the junction kept 8 bases outside the gene matches. Germline V gives CDR1 KGHDR, CDR2 SFDVKD. This CDR3 is 17 amino acids long. DNA for the CDR3: TGTGCCACCAGTGATCCACGGACAGGATCTAGCACAGATACGCAGTATTTT. Its translation is CATSDPRTGSSTDTQYF.

This clonotype occurred a few times. The chain is built from TRBV20-1 and TRBJ2-2, with 7 bases that match TRBD2. V shed 0 bases, J shed 4 bases, and the junction held 8 bases outside the gene matches. The CDR3 is 16 residues long. Germline loops: CDR1 DFQATT, CDR2 SNEGSKA (reference sequence). The CDR3 is CSARDPGGGVTGELFF. The CDR3 coding sequence is TGCAGTGCTAGAGACCCGGGCGGGGGTGTCACCGGGGAGCTGTTTTTT.

The chain couples TRBV15 to TRBJ1-3; D gene unclear. V shed 3 bases and J shed 0 bases, with 12 bases lying between them. Per the germline V gene, CDR1 is LNHNV and CDR2 is YYDKDF (reference sequence). This CDR3 is 16 amino acids long. CDR3 nucleotides: TGTGCCACCAGCAGCAAGACGGTATCCTCTGGAAACACCATATATTTT. It yields the protein CATSSKTVSSGNTIYF.

The rearrangement joins TRBV11-2 to TRBJ2-6; no clear D. This CDR3 is 18 amino acids long. Deletions cut 5 bases from V and 0 bases from J, with 17 bases between. Germline-derived CDR1 and CDR2 are SGHAT and FQNNGV. CDR3 DNA sequence: TGTGCCAGCAGCCGGCCGGGTCCCCCGTTCTCTGGGGCCAACGTCCTGACTTTC. It encodes CASSRPGPPFSGANVLTF.

The genes are TRBV20-1 and TRBJ2-7; TRBD1 matches 8 bases. The V segment lost 6 bases and the J segment 7 bases; nucleotides outside the gene matches: 11. Germline CDR1 and CDR2: DFQATT and SNEGSKA (reference sequence). The CDR3 consists of 13 residues. The CDR3 here is CSATKQGAGEQYF. The DNA of the CDR3 is TGCAGTGCCACCAAGCAGGGGGCAGGGGAGCAGTACTTC.

This clonotype has more than one count but fewer than ten. The rearrangement links TRBV3-1 to TRBJ2-1, with 10 bases identical to TRBD2. J lost 3 bases, V lost 4 bases, and 6 bases had no gene match. There are 16 residues in the CDR3. Germline lookup yields CDR1 LGHDT and CDR2 YNNKEL (reference sequence). The CDR3 loop is CASSPPRTSGYNEQFF. The CDR3 region has the DNA TGTGCCAGCAGCCCCCCTAGGACTAGCGGCTACAATGAGCAGTTCTTC.

In its sample, this clonotype was seen a few times. CDR3 sequence reads: CASSYGGRTGQFF. The CDR3 nucleotides read TGTGCCAGCAGTTATGGTGGACGGACAGGACAGTTCTTC. V is TRBV6-2 or TRBV6-3 and J is TRBJ2-1, with 7 nucleotides matching TRBD1. Germline V gene data show CDR1 as MNHEY and CDR2 as SVGEGT. The CDR3 extends over 13 amino acids. Trimming at V came to 3 bases and at J to 13 bases, leaving 9 bases not matched to a gene.

This clonotype was detected only a few times. The chain employs TRBV10-1 and TRBJ2-5, with a tentative D call TRBD2 (5 bases). CDR1 and CDR2 from the germline V gene are WNHNN and SYGVQD (reference sequence). V dropped 3 bases and J dropped 4 bases, with 21 bases sitting between them. This CDR3 comprises 17 residues. CDR3 amino acids: CASSDHGLPSRPETQYF. Written as DNA, the CDR3 is TGCGCCAGCAGTGACCACGGACTCCCCTCCCGACCAGAGACCCAGTACTTC.

The genes are TRBV28 and TRBJ2-1; D remains unclear. V shed 6 bases and J shed 3 bases, with 15 bases lying between them. There are 15 residues in the CDR3. Germline V gene sequence: CDR1 MDHEN, CDR2 SYDVKM. The CDR3 sequence is CASRLRLRSYNEQFF. The CDR3 DNA is TGTGCCAGCAGACTTCGCTTGAGGAGCTACAATGAGCAGTTCTTC.

The genes are TRBV24-1 and TRBJ2-1; D is uncertain. CDR1 is KGHDR, CDR2 SFDVKD, per germline. Trimming cost V 3 bases and J 8 bases, with 16 bases left between them. The CDR3 covers 15 residues. In DNA, the CDR3 is TGTGCCACCAGTGATCACCGGGCTGCGAGTTATGAGCAGTTCTTC. Residues: CATSDHRAASYEQFF.

This clonotype occurred a few times. The chain couples TRBV28 to TRBJ2-5; D call uncertain. The CDR3 extends over 14 amino acids. Germline-derived CDR1 and CDR2 are MDHEN and SYDVKM. V shed 5 bases and J shed 4 bases, with 14 bases lying between them. CDR3 loop: CASSPETAGETQYF. The CDR3 bases are TGTGCCAGCAGTCCGGAGACGGCAGGAGAGACCCAGTACTTC.

The J gene is TRBJ2-7, the V gene TRBV21-1; the table gives TRBD2 as D, unverified against the DNA. TRBV21-1 is listed as a pseudogene. The CDR3 is made up of 16 amino acids. CDR3 region: CASSKGEASSSYEQYF. The CDR3 bases are TGTGCCAGCAGCAAAGGGGAGGCTAGTTCCTCCTACGAGCAGTACTTC.

In this sample, this clonotype turned up a few times. The chain is built from TRBV11-2 and TRBJ2-5; 8 positions agree with TRBD2. The CDR3 is 15 residues long. Germline loops: CDR1 SGHAT, CDR2 FQNNGV. V dropped 2 bases and J dropped 4; count of bases not matched to a gene: 6. CDR3 residues: CASSLRGGSSETQYF. Written as DNA, the CDR3 is TGTGCCAGCAGCTTACGCGGGGGGTCCTCAGAGACCCAGTACTTC.

This clonotype showed up just a few times. This chain joins TRBV11-1 and TRBJ2-3; D possibly corresponds to TRBD2 (5 bases). With 2 bases removed from V and 1 base from J, the gap between germline ends came to 25 bases. The CDR3 consists of 20 residues. CDR1 and CDR2 (germline): SGHAT, FQDESV (reference sequence). Written as DNA, the CDR3 is TGTGCCAGCAGCTTATCGGAGGCCGCTCTAGTTCATCGCGGCACAGATACGCAGTATTTT. Protein product: CASSLSEAALVHRGTDTQYF.

The sample holds many counts of this clonotype. This chain connects TRBV20-1 to TRBJ1-6; 8 bases line up with TRBD1. J lost 5 bases, V lost 1 base, and 7 bases had no gene match. Germline loops: CDR1 DFQATT, CDR2 SNEGSKA (reference sequence). This CDR3 has 16 amino acids. The CDR3 sequence is CSARAMTGANNSPLHF. Here the CDR3 DNA reads TGCAGTGCTAGAGCCATGACAGGGGCAAATAATTCACCCCTCCACTTT.

This clonotype was counted a few times. The gene calls are TRBV29-1 and TRBJ1-1, with 11 bases identical to TRBD1. CDR1 is SQVTM and CDR2 is ANQGSEA in the germline V gene. The CDR3 contains 13 residues. With V trimmed by 5 bases and J by 5 bases, 4 bases remained unmatched. The DNA of the CDR3 is TGCAGCGTTAAGGGACAGGGGGAAACTGAAGCTTTCTTT. Translation gives CSVKGQGETEAFF.

The V and J genes are TRBV20-1 and TRBJ2-7; D is possibly TRBD1 (5 bases). CDR3 size: 15 residues. CDR1 is DFQATT and CDR2 is SNEGSKA in the germline V gene (reference sequence). The ends were cut back, 0 bases at V and 0 bases at J, with 12 bases in the middle. CDR3 sequence reads: CSARDPVQGSYEQYF. The CDR3 bases are TGCAGTGCTAGAGATCCCGTCCAGGGCTCCTACGAGCAGTACTTC.

V and J are TRBV15 and TRBJ2-1; TRBD2 aligns across 7 bases. The CDR3 sequence is 18 residues long. The germline V gene has CDR1 LNHNV and CDR2 YYDKDF (reference sequence). Unmatched junction bases numbered 16, after V lost 0 bases and J lost 8 bases. The CDR3 sequence is CATSRDHPIGGFGDEQFF. The DNA of the CDR3 is TGTGCCACCAGCAGAGACCACCCCATCGGGGGGTTTGGCGATGAGCAGTTCTTC.

The genes are TRBV28 and TRBJ1-1; TRBD1 matches 10 bases. Per the germline V gene, CDR1 is MDHEN and CDR2 is SYDVKM. Trimming at V came to 7 bases and at J to 0 bases, leaving 11 bases not matched to a gene. The length of the CDR3 is 17 residues. The CDR3 DNA reads TGTGCCAGCAAGCCGGGGACAGGGGTCATCATGAACACTGAAGCTTTCTTT. Protein sequence: CASKPGTGVIMNTEAFF.